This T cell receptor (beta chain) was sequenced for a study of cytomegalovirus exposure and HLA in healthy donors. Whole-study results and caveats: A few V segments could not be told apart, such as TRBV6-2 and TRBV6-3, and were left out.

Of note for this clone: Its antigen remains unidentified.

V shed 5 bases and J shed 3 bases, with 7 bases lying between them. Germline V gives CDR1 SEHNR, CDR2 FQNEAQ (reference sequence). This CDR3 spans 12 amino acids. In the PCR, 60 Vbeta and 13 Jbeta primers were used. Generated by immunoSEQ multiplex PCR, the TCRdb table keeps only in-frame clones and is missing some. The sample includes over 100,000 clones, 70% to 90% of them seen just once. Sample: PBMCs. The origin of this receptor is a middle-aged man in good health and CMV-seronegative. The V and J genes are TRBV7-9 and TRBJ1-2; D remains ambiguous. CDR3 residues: CASSEGYYGYTF. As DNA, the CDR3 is TGTGCCAGCAGCGAGGGCTACTATGGCTACACCTTC.